These 4 T cell receptor beta chains were sequenced from one sample in a study of T cells in women clearing cervical HPV infection. Data came from immunoSEQ multiplex PCR; TCRdb stores just in-frame clones and leaves some out. In total, the table holds tens of thousands of clones. Sequenced: blood buffy coat. These receptors came from a woman aged 18-70 years with a cervical HPV16 infection that either progressed to CIN3+ or cleared (not recorded which).

Note on this clone: The read gets to within 3 residues of the CDR3 end, and the germline J gene fills in the rest. V gene TRBV5-1 combines with J gene TRBJ2-2; D gene uncertain. CDR3 length: 14 residues. Germline V gives CDR1 SGHRS, CDR2 YFSETQ. CDR3 bases read: TGCGCCAGCAGCTTGGGGGCTGTTAATGAAAAG. This codes for CASSLGAVNEK. The full CDR3 sequence reads CASSLGAVNEKLFF.

Regarding this clone: The read terminates 3 residues ahead of where the CDR3 ends, so the germline J gene completes it. The genes are TRBV13 and TRBJ1-2; D call uncertain. Germline V gives CDR1 PRHDT, CDR2 FYEKMQ (reference sequence). The CDR3 length is 11 residues. The part of the CDR3 DNA that was read is TGTGCCAGCAGCTCCTCCTACGAC. This encodes CASSSSYD. The entire CDR3 protein is CASSSSYDYTF. Full variable domain (rest looked up from reference TRBV13 and TRBJ1-2): AAGVIQSPRHLIKEKRETATLKCYPIPRHDTVYWYQQGPGQDPQFLISFYEKMQSDKGSIPDRFSAQQFSDYHSELNMSSLELGDSALYFCASSSSYDYTFGSGTRLTVV.

As regards this clone: The DNA ends 3 residues before the CDR3 does, and the rest of the CDR3 is filled in from the germline J gene. This chain joins TRBV10-3 and TRBJ2-7; D remains ambiguous. This CDR3 region has 13 residues. The germline V gene has CDR1 ENHRY and CDR2 SYGVKD. Trimming stripped 2 bases from V and 2 bases from J, with 7 bases between. CDR3 DNA, as far as it was read: TGTGCCATCAGTGAGGAGACTCCCTACGAG. Amino acid sequence: CAISEETPYE. In full, the CDR3 reads CAISEETPYEQYF.

Concerning this clone: The CDR3 end falls 3 residues outside the read, so it is completed with the germline J gene. V is TRBV5-8 and J is TRBJ2-7, with no clear D. CDR3 length equals 12 residues. Germline-derived CDR1 and CDR2 are SGHTS and YDEGEE. Deletions cut 4 bases from V and 4 bases from J, with 9 bases between. The CDR3 reads CASSPGRYEQYF. CDR3 DNA, as far as it was read: TGTGCCAGCAGCCCTGGGCGTTACGAG.